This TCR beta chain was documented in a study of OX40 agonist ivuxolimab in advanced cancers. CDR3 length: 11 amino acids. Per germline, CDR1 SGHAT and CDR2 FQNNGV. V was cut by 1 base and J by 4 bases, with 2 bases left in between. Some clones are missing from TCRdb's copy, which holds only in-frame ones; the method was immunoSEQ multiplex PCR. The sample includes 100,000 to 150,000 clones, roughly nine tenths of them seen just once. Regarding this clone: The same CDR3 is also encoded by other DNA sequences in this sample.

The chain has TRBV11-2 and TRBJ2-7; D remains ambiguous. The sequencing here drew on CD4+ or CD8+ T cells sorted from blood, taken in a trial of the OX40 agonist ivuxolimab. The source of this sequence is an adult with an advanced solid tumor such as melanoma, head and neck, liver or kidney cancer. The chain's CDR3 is CASSLAYEQYF. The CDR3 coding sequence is TGTGCCAGCAGCTTAGCTTACGAGCAGTACTTC.